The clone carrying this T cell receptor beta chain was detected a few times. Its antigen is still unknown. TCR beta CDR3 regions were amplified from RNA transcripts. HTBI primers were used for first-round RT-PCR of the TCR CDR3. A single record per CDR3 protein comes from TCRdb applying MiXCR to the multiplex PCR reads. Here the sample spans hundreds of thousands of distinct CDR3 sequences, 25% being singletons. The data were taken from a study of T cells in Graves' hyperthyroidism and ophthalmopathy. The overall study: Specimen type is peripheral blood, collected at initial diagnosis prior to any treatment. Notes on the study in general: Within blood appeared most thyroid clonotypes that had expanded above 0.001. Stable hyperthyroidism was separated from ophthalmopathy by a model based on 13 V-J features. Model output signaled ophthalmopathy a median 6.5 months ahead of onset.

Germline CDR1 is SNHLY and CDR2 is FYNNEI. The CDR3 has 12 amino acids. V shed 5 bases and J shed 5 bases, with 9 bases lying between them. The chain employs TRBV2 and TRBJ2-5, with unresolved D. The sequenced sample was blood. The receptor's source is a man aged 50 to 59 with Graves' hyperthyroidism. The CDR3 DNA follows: TGTGCCAGCAGTTCCCCCAGGGAGACCCAGTACTTC. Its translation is CASSSPRETQYF. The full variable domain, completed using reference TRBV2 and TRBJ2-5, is EPEVTQTPSHQVTQMGQEVILRCVPISNHLYFYWYRQILGQKVEFLVSFYNNEISEKSEIFDDQFSVERPDGSNFTLKIRSTKLEDSAMYFCASSSPRETQYFGPGTRLLVL.